These 30 T cell receptor beta chains came from one sample sequenced in a study of T-cell memory formation after mild COVID-19. One entry per CDR3 protein results from TCRdb running MiXCR on the 5' RACE reads. The sample includes tens of thousands of distinct CDR3 sequences, about 7.4% seen only once; the top ten take 13% to 15%. The sequenced material came from PBMCs or a T cell subset sorted from them (not recorded which). The origin of the receptors is an adult woman who had mild COVID-19 (a few samples of this study predate the infection). Cell type and time point are not known.

With respect to this clonotype: A much larger clone is a single base away; this may be a read error. The chain employs TRBV19 and TRBJ2-5; 7 positions agree with TRBD1. This CDR3 is 16 amino acids long. From germline, CDR1 is LNHDA and CDR2 SQIVND (reference sequence). CDR3 nucleotides: TGTGCCAGTAGTCCGAACAGGGGAACGGGGCAAGAGGCCCAGTACTTC. Residues: CASSPNRGTGQEAQYF.

This clonotype was observed at least ten times. V usage is TRBV20-1 and J usage is TRBJ2-6, with D possibly TRBD1 on 6 matching bases. CDR1 and CDR2 from the germline V gene are DFQATT and SNEGSKA (reference sequence). V was pared by 6 bases and J by 1 base, with 16 bases between. The CDR3 has 16 amino acids. This CDR3 is CSATQGHSSGANVLTF. The CDR3 DNA follows: TGCAGTGCAACGCAGGGGCACAGTTCTGGGGCCAACGTCCTGACTTTC.

This clonotype was seen at least ten times. This chain uses TRBV12-3 or TRBV12-4 with TRBJ1-5; the D gene is possibly TRBD1 (6 bases). The CDR3 extends over 15 amino acids. The V end lost 2 bases, the J end lost 3 bases, and 11 bases lay between the germline ends. The CDR3 region has the DNA TGTGCCAGCAGTTTATCCGGACAGCCCAATCAGCCCCAGCATTTT. It translates to CASSLSGQPNQPQHF.

This clonotype was seen repeatedly, ten times or more. The chain combines TRBV5-6 with TRBJ2-1; 7 bases map to TRBD1. V shed 0 bases, J shed 6 bases, and the junction held 0 bases outside the gene matches. The CDR3 extends over 13 amino acids. From germline, CDR1 is SGHDT and CDR2 YYEEEE. DNA for the CDR3: TGTGCCAGCAGCTTGGCAGGGGGCAATGAGCAGTTCTTC. This translates into CASSLAGGNEQFF.

This clonotype was counted only a few times. As DNA, the CDR3 is TGTGCCAGCCAGTTTGGGTTGGCAGGTCAGAGGCCCCAGCATTTT. This codes for CASQFGLAGQRPQHF. The rearrangement joins TRBV28 to TRBJ1-5; no clear D gene. From germline, CDR1 is MDHEN and CDR2 SYDVKM. V lost 8 bases, J lost 9 bases, and 23 bases lay in between. The CDR3 runs 15 residues.

This clonotype was detected ten times or more. The chain employs TRBV4-3 and TRBJ1-4; D ambiguous. Germline lookup yields CDR1 LGHNA and CDR2 YSLEER. The CDR3 extends over 15 amino acids. Trimming removed 0 bases at V and 5 bases at J, with 10 bases between. In DNA form, the CDR3 reads TGCGCCAGCAGCCAAGACAGGCAGTACAATGAAAAACTGTTTTTT. This codes for CASSQDRQYNEKLFF.

This clonotype has ten or more counts. The CDR3, as DNA: TGTGCCAGCAGCACGGCCACGGGAGGGGATACGCAGTATTTT. It specifies CASSTATGGDTQYF. The gene calls are TRBV7-2 and TRBJ2-3; 8 nucleotides agree with TRBD2. This CDR3 is built from 14 residues. Germline CDR1 reads SGHTA; CDR2 reads FQGNSA. V shed 5 bases and J 6 bases; nucleotides not matched to a gene: 7.

This clonotype was observed many times. The chain joins TRBV25-1 to TRBJ2-3; possible D gene TRBD1, 6 bases. The CDR3 sequence is 17 residues long. V gave up 6 bases and J gave up 5 bases, with 24 bases separating them. Per the germline V gene, CDR1 is MGHDK and CDR2 is SYGVNS. The CDR3 DNA sequence: TGTGCCAGCAGCTCATACCGGGACATGCAGGCCGGAGATACGCAGTATTTT. Translating it yields CASSSYRDMQAGDTQYF.

This clonotype was recorded many times. The rearrangement uses TRBV7-2 and TRBJ2-2, with TRBD2 matching over 7 bases. This CDR3 has 14 residues. Germline V gives CDR1 SGHTA, CDR2 FQGNSA. The V and J ends lost 5 bases and 5 bases, in that order; junction bases with no gene match: 5. The CDR3 spells CASSPLAYTGELFF. The CDR3 DNA reads TGTGCCAGCAGCCCACTAGCGTATACCGGGGAGCTGTTTTTT.

The J gene is TRBJ1-1, the V gene TRBV10-2, with D uncertain. This CDR3 has 13 amino acids. From germline, CDR1 is WSHSY and CDR2 SAAADI. V dropped 6 bases and J dropped 1 base, with 9 bases sitting between them. CDR3: CASSVLSNTEAFF. The CDR3 DNA sequence: TGCGCCAGCAGCGTCCTGTCGAACACTGAAGCTTTCTTT.

At least ten counts were recorded for this clonotype. The gene calls are TRBV5-1 and TRBJ1-1; possibly TRBD1 for D (5 bases). The CDR3 spans 14 residues. Germline V CDR1 and CDR2: SGHRS, YFSETQ. V lost 1 base and J 4 bases, leaving 11 bases between the germline ends. The CDR3, as DNA: TGCGCCAGCAGCTTGTCGGGGGTGAGCACTGAAGCTTTCTTT. Its translation: CASSLSGVSTEAFF.

V and J are TRBV3-1 and TRBJ1-5; 8 bases line up with TRBD1. With 1 base clipped from V and 6 bases from J, the junction kept 8 bases outside the gene matches. The CDR3 is 16 residues long. Germline CDR1 and CDR2: LGHDT and YNNKEL (reference sequence). CDR3 nucleotides: TGTGCCAGCAGCCAAGGGGCCCCAGGGGGCGGTCAGCCCCAGCATTTT. The encoded protein is CASSQGAPGGGQPQHF.

This clonotype was counted ten times or more. This chain connects TRBV20-1 to TRBJ2-2, with 9 nucleotides matching TRBD2. The CDR3 is 15 amino acids. Per germline, CDR1 DFQATT and CDR2 SNEGSKA (reference sequence). The trim removed 6 bases at V and 2 bases at J, leaving 7 bases unmatched. The CDR3 is CSAFLAGANTGELFF. The CDR3 DNA reads as TGCAGTGCATTTTTAGCGGGAGCTAACACCGGGGAGCTGTTTTTT.

Ten or more counts support this clonotype. This chain links TRBV4-1 with TRBJ1-1; D is uncertain. The CDR3 totals 14 residues. In germline, CDR1 is MGHRA, CDR2 YSYEKL. V lost 0 bases and J 5 bases, leaving 10 bases between the germline ends. CDR3 coding DNA: TGCGCCAGCAGCCAAGAGGATCTGCGGACTGAAGCTTTCTTT. Translation: CASSQEDLRTEAFF.

About this clonotype itself: A read error may be the cause here, since a much bigger clone is one base away. The genes are TRBV5-1 and TRBJ1-3; D is uncertain. CDR1 SGHRS and CDR2 YFSETQ come from the germline V gene. The CDR3 totals 16 residues. V was pared by 3 bases and J by 0 bases, with 13 bases between. CDR3 amino acids: CASSYGLGSSGNTIYF. DNA for the CDR3: TGCGCCAGCAGCTACGGACTAGGGTCCTCTGGAAACACCATATATTTT. Full variable domain (rest looked up from reference TRBV5-1 and TRBJ1-3): KAGVTQTPRYLIKTRGQQVTLSCSPISGHRSVSWYQQTPGQGLQFLFEYFSETQRNKGNFPGRFSGRQFSNSRSEMNVSTLELGDSALYLCASSYGLGSSGNTIYFGEGSWLTVV.

In this sample, this clonotype turned up many times. This chain connects TRBV4-3 to TRBJ1-5; D ambiguous. V lost 1 base, J lost 6 bases, and 7 bases lay in between. The CDR3 extends over 13 amino acids. Germline CDR1 LGHNA, CDR2 YSLEER. The CDR3 region has the DNA TGCGCCAGCAGCCAAGTTGCGGGTCAGCCCCAGCATTTT. It translates to CASSQVAGQPQHF.

This clonotype was detected ten times or more. The rearrangement joins TRBV7-2 to TRBJ2-2, with 8 bases matching TRBD2. Germline CDR1 reads SGHTA; CDR2 reads FQGNSA. This CDR3 is 15 amino acids long. V lost 0 bases, J lost 5 bases, and 2 bases stayed unmatched. As DNA, the CDR3 is TGTGCCAGCAGCTTAGCACTAGCGGAGACCGGGGAGCTGTTTTTT. This gives the protein CASSLALAETGELFF.

This clonotype was counted many times. This sequence joins TRBV7-9 and TRBJ2-3; 10 positions match TRBD1. The CDR3 has 16 amino acids. Germline loops: CDR1 SEHNR, CDR2 FQNEAQ (reference sequence). V was pared by 4 bases and J by 0 bases, with 4 bases of the junction left unmatched. The CDR3 reads CASSWTGGSSTDTQYF. As DNA, the CDR3 is TGTGCCAGCAGCTGGACAGGGGGTTCTAGCACAGATACGCAGTATTTT.

This clonotype was seen at least ten times. The chain links TRBV24-1 to TRBJ2-1; 16 bases map to TRBD2. The CDR3 has 17 residues. Looked up from germline, CDR1 is KGHDR and CDR2 is SFDVKD. The trim removed 11 bases at V and 10 bases at J, leaving 16 bases unmatched. Here the CDR3 DNA reads TGTGCCATCGAAGCCGGGACTAGCGGGAGGGCCCAACGGGAGCAGTTCTTC. Translation: CAIEAGTSGRAQREQFF.

The rearrangement uses TRBV6-5 and TRBJ2-5; D uncertain. The V and J ends lost 0 bases and 4 bases respectively, with 6 bases between them. Per the germline V gene, CDR1 is MNHEY and CDR2 is SVGAGI. The CDR3 is made up of 13 amino acids. The CDR3 DNA is TGTGCCAGCAGTTACTCGCGGCGAGAGACCCAGTACTTC. It is translated as CASSYSRRETQYF.

The V and J genes are TRBV9 and TRBJ2-1; tentative D call: TRBD1 (5 bases). CDR3 length equals 16 residues. Germline V gene data show CDR1 as SGDLS and CDR2 as YYNGEE. With 3 bases removed from V and 9 bases from J, the gap between germline ends came to 22 bases. CDR3 sequence reads: CASSAGTDIGMGEQFF. As DNA, the CDR3 is TGTGCCAGCAGCGCTGGCACGGACATCGGTATGGGTGAGCAGTTCTTC.

This clonotype was counted ten times or more. V is TRBV4-3 and J is TRBJ1-4; D possibly corresponds to TRBD1 (5 bases). V was pared by 0 bases and J by 7 bases, with 21 bases between. This CDR3 region has 18 residues. The germline V gene encodes CDR1 LGHNA and CDR2 YSLEER. CDR3 in amino acids: CASSQDGMWGIKGEKLFF. The DNA for the CDR3 is TGCGCCAGCAGCCAAGATGGGATGTGGGGCATAAAGGGTGAAAAACTGTTTTTT.

This clonotype has at least ten counts. The junction departs from the called germline gene at one end, perhaps through a read error. V and J are TRBV12-3 or TRBV12-4 and TRBJ1-2, with D possibly matching TRBD1 (6 bases). The CDR3 is 13 residues long. CDR3 loop: CASSLAGAGQANF. In nucleotides, the CDR3 is TGTGCCAGCAGTTTAGCGGGGGCCGGGCAGGCCAACTTC.

With regard to this clonotype: At one end the junction does not follow the germline gene, possibly because of a read error. The chain is built from TRBV11-3 and TRBJ2-5, with 7 nucleotides matching TRBD2. The germline gives CDR1 SGHNT, CDR2 YENEEA. The CDR3 length is 14 residues. The CDR3 protein is CASSLSGAQGTQYF. For the CDR3, the DNA is TGTGCCAGCAGCTTAAGCGGGGCGCAAGGGACCCAGTACTTC.

This clonotype was seen repeatedly, ten times or more. The rearrangement uses TRBV10-3 and TRBJ2-1; tentative D call: TRBD2 (5 bases). Trimming removed 7 bases at V and 6 bases at J, with 7 bases between. The CDR3 totals 11 residues. Germline CDR1 is ENHRY and CDR2 is SYGVKD. The CDR3 DNA follows: TGTGCCATCACAGCGGCCAATGAGCAGTTCTTC. The encoded protein is CAITAANEQFF.

This clonotype was counted ten times or more. The CDR3: CASSQYKPPRNTEAFF. Here the CDR3 DNA reads TGCGCCAGCAGCCAATACAAGCCCCCAAGGAACACTGAAGCTTTCTTT. The gene calls are TRBV4-1 and TRBJ1-1; D unclear. CDR3 length: 16 residues. The germline V gene encodes CDR1 MGHRA and CDR2 YSYEKL. Trimming stripped 2 bases from V and 1 base from J, with 14 bases between.

This clonotype was recorded many times. Here the CDR3 reads CSARVGGQQYF. CDR3 in DNA: TGCAGTGCTAGAGTGGGGGGACAGCAGTACTTC. The chain has TRBV20-1 and TRBJ2-7, with D perhaps TRBD2 (6 bases). Between the trimmed V and J ends, which lost 1 base and 8 bases, there was a span of 9 bases. In germline, CDR1 is DFQATT, CDR2 SNEGSKA (reference sequence). The CDR3 has 11 amino acids.

At least ten counts were recorded for this clonotype. The chain joins TRBV12-3 or TRBV12-4 to TRBJ2-2, with D maybe TRBD1 (6 bases). The CDR3 covers 15 residues. V was trimmed by 6 bases and J by 2 bases, leaving 13 bases between them. The CDR3 DNA reads as TGTGCCAGCAGCCTAGGACAGCTAAACACCGGGGAGCTGTTTTTT. This gives the protein CASSLGQLNTGELFF.

This clonotype was seen many times. The V and J genes are TRBV19 and TRBJ2-1, with 14 bases fitting TRBD2. After removal of 5 bases from V and 6 bases from J, the junction contained 3 bases not matched to a gene. The length of the CDR3 is 15 residues. Germline assignment: CDR1 LNHDA and CDR2 SQIVND (reference sequence). The CDR3 bases are TGTGCCAGTAGTCGACTAGCGGGGGGGATCAATGAGCAGTTCTTC. It specifies CASSRLAGGINEQFF.

This clonotype occurred many times. CDR3 bases: TGTGCCAGCAGCTCCGGACAGGGAGTGGGTACGCAGTATTTT. It is translated as CASSSGQGVGTQYF. V is TRBV7-3 and J is TRBJ2-3; TRBD1 agrees at 8 bases. Germline V lookup: CDR1 SGHTA, CDR2 FQGTGA. There are 14 residues in the CDR3. Trimming removed 4 bases from V and 8 bases from J; junction bases left unmatched: 8.